The source of this T cell receptor (beta chain) is a study of T cell repertoires in cytomegalovirus infection. Background on the study: Alongside well-studied HLA-B-restricted CMV epitopes, recently identified HLA-C-restricted CMV epitopes were also used. Public TCR beta signatures marked donors with CMV infection and the matching HLA. Study findings and constraints: Across the ex vivo response, the dominant clonotypes were HLA-C-restricted CMV-specific TCR beta clonotypes. Cumulative frequency (of public TCR beta family members) identified carriers of CMV plus the relevant HLA.

This CDR3 spans 18 amino acids. Looked up from germline, CDR1 is LGHNA and CDR2 is YNFKEQ. Between the trimmed V and J ends, which lost 4 bases and 0 bases, there was a span of 19 bases. TCRdb recomputed calls from the reads with MiXCR, one row per CDR3 protein. This table has 650,000 to 900,000 distinct CDR3 sequences, approximately 29% appearing once. About this clonotype itself: No antigen is known for it.

The clonotype was recovered from a human donor in good health (CMV status not recorded). Some clones in this sample may be carry-over from other donors' samples. The sample consisted of cultured CD8+ T cells from PBMCs, taken from culture after CMV antigen stimulation. The gene calls are TRBV4-2 and TRBJ2-1; D tentatively fits TRBD1 or TRBD2 (6 bases each). In nucleotides, the CDR3 is TGTGCCAGCAGCCCCTGGGGGGCGCCTCTAAGCTCCTACAATGAGCAGTTCTTC. The encoded protein is CASSPWGAPLSSYNEQFF.